This record looks at one T cell receptor (beta chain) sequence and its context. This CDR3 region has 14 residues. V shed 1 base and J shed 0 bases, with 7 bases lying between them. Germline V gene lookup returns CDR1 DFQATT and CDR2 SNEGSKA (reference sequence). In TCRdb, the 5' RACE reads were re-called with MiXCR into one record per CDR3 protein. This table has some 350,000 distinct CDR3 sequences, roughly 11% appearing once. This sample was taken from a study of T cells after yellow fever vaccination. Specimen: PBMCs, collected on the day of the first yellow fever vaccination. The chain joins TRBV20-1 to TRBJ1-5; no clear D gene. The clonotype was recovered from a man between 18 and 29 years old who received the YFV17D yellow fever vaccine. The CDR3 region has the DNA TGCAGTGCTAGAGCCGGGAATAGCAATCAGCCCCAGCATTTT. Translation: CSARAGNSNQPQHF.